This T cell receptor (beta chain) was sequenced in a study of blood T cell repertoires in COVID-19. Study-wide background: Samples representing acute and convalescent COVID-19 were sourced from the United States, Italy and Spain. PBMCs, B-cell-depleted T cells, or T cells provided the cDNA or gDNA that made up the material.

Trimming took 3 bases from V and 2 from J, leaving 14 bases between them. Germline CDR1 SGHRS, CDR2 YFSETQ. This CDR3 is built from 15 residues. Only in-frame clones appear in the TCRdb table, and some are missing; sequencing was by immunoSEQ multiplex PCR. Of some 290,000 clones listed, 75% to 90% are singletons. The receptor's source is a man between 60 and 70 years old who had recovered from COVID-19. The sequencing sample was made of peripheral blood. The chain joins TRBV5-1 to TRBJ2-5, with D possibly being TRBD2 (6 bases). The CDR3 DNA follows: TGCGCCAGCAGCTGGACGAACGGGGGACAAGAGACCCAGTACTTC. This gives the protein CASSWTNGGQETQYF.